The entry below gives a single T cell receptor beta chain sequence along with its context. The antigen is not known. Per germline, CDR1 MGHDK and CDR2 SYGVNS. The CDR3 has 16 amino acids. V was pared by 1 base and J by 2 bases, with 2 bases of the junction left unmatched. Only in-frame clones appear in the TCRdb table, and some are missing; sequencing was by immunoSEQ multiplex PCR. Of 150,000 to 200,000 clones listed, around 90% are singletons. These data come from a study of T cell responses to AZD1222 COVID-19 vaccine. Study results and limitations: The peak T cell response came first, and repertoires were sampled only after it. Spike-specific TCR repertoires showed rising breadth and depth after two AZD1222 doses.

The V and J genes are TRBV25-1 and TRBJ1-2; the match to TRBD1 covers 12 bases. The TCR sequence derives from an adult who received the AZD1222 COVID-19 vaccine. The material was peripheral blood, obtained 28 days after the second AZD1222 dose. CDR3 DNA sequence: TGTGCCAGCAGTGAATGGGGACAGGGGGCAAACTATGGCTACACCTTC. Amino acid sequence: CASSEWGQGANYGYTF.